The 27 T cell receptor beta chains presented below share a single source sample, sequenced in a study of shared clonotypes between healthy human individuals. Clones were read by immunoSEQ multiplex PCR, and TCRdb kept only the in-frame ones, dropping some. The profile covers roughly 2,000,000 clones, with less than 95% appearing a single time and 0.9% to 1.5% taken by the ten largest. In the naive CD8 group, cells lacked CD45RO and were positively selected for CCR7, so terminally differentiated effector memory CD45RA+ cells were left out. The sample taken for sequencing was naive CD8+ T cells sorted from blood. The receptors were sampled from a man younger than 30 in good health.

The chain has TRBV4-1 and TRBJ2-7; D might be TRBD1 (5 bases). Germline lookup yields CDR1 MGHRA and CDR2 YSYEKL. Trimming pared 2 bases from V and 3 bases from J, leaving 14 bases between. The CDR3 loop spans 15 amino acids. CDR3 DNA sequence: TGCGCCAGCAGCCAAATCTTTGACAGCTTCTACGAGCAGTACTTC. Translating gives CASSQIFDSFYEQYF.

V usage is TRBV28 and J usage is TRBJ2-2, with D hard to call. The CDR3 consists of 14 residues. Between the trimmed V and J ends, which lost 7 bases and 2 bases, there was a span of 11 bases. From germline, CDR1 is MDHEN and CDR2 SYDVKM. DNA for the CDR3: TGTGCCAGCACAAGGCTACCCAACACCGGGGAGCTGTTTTTT. Amino acid sequence: CASTRLPNTGELFF.

The rearrangement joins TRBV6-5 to TRBJ1-2; tentatively, D is TRBD1 (6 bases). This CDR3 region has 16 residues. The ends were cut back, 4 bases at V and 4 bases at J, with 19 bases in the middle. Germline V CDR1 and CDR2: MNHEY, SVGAGI. The CDR3 DNA follows: TGTGCCAGCAGTTTCACCGATTCGGGGGGGCCCTATGGCTACACCTTC. It is translated as CASSFTDSGGPYGYTF.

The CDR3, as DNA: TGCGCCAGCAGCCAGACAGACGTCCCCGAGAAGACCCAGTACTTC. Its protein product is CASSQTDVPEKTQYF. The chain employs TRBV4-1 and TRBJ2-5; weak D call: TRBD1 (5 bases). The V gene lost 3 bases and the J gene lost 6 bases, with 17 bases spanning the gap. The CDR3 sequence is 15 residues long. Germline V gene sequence: CDR1 MGHRA, CDR2 YSYEKL.

This chain links TRBV27 with TRBJ2-5, with 8 bases aligning to TRBD1. The trim removed 3 bases at V and 0 bases at J, leaving 3 bases unmatched. The V gene's germline CDR1 is MNHEY and CDR2 SMNVEV (reference sequence). This CDR3 has 15 amino acids. CDR3 residues: CASSFTGGYQETQYF. CDR3 in DNA: TGTGCCAGCAGTTTTACAGGGGGGTACCAAGAGACCCAGTACTTC.

The chain has TRBV9 and TRBJ1-3; D is unclear. Trimming removed 1 base from V and 6 bases from J, with 17 bases in between. Germline V gene sequence: CDR1 SGDLS, CDR2 YYNGEE. The CDR3 is 16 residues long. As DNA, the CDR3 is TGTGCCAGCAGCGTATCGGCCTATCAGGCGAAAAACACCATATATTTT. This translates into CASSVSAYQAKNTIYF.

V and J are TRBV27 and TRBJ2-1, with no clear D. Germline V gives CDR1 MNHEY, CDR2 SMNVEV (reference sequence). Trimming cost V 7 bases and J 0 bases, with 16 bases left between them. This CDR3 spans 16 amino acids. Written as DNA, the CDR3 is TGTGCCAGCACTCCAAGGACCCCGAGCTCCTACAATGAGCAGTTCTTC. Translated, it gives CASTPRTPSSYNEQFF.

The chain links TRBV28 to TRBJ1-5; D possibly corresponds to TRBD1 (6 bases). CDR1 and CDR2 from the germline V gene are MDHEN and SYDVKM. CDR3 length: 15 residues. The germline V and J ends were trimmed by 2 bases and 6 bases, with 14 bases remaining between them. Here the CDR3 reads CASSLGQGSVQPQHF. The DNA of the CDR3 is TGTGCCAGCAGTTTAGGGCAGGGGTCGGTTCAGCCCCAGCATTTT.

J is TRBJ1-2 and V is TRBV14; D is unresolved. Germline V CDR1 and CDR2: SGHDN, FVKESK. The V end was cut by 2 bases, the J end by 0 bases, with 10 bases between. The CDR3 spans 15 residues. This chain's CDR3 is CASSQYGHSNYGYTF. The CDR3 DNA is TGTGCCAGCAGCCAATACGGCCACTCTAACTATGGCTACACCTTC.

The rearrangement uses TRBV5-4 and TRBJ1-2; TRBD1 aligns across 8 bases. Germline CDR1 SGHNT, CDR2 YYREEE (reference sequence). V was clipped by 10 bases and J by 5 bases; unmatched bases: 7. This CDR3 region has 12 residues. The CDR3 loop is CAWTDREYGYTF. The CDR3 DNA follows: TGTGCCTGGACGGACAGGGAATATGGCTACACCTTC.

Only one count was recorded for this clone. This chain connects TRBV4-1 to TRBJ2-7, with 7 nucleotides matching TRBD1. Germline V gene sequence: CDR1 MGHRA, CDR2 YSYEKL. V was clipped by 3 bases and J by 6 bases; unmatched bases: 11. CDR3 length: 15 amino acids. The CDR3 here is CASSHEGQPVFEQYF. For the CDR3, the DNA is TGCGCCAGCAGCCATGAGGGACAGCCGGTTTTCGAGCAGTACTTC.

This sequence joins TRBV4-1 and TRBJ2-7; TRBD2 might be the D (5 bases). Germline CDR1 reads MGHRA; CDR2 reads YSYEKL. The CDR3 runs 16 residues. The V end lost 4 bases, the J end lost 5 bases, and 21 bases lay between the germline ends. The CDR3 DNA is TGCGCCAGCAGCCCCGACCCGGGAAGTCCCGGGGACGAGCAGTACTTC. As protein: CASSPDPGSPGDEQYF.

The genes are TRBV5-6 and TRBJ1-1; maybe TRBD1 (5 bases). The CDR3 sequence is 15 residues long. V was shortened by 3 bases and J by 0 bases, with 12 bases between the two germline ends. The germline V gene has CDR1 SGHDT and CDR2 YYEEEE. The CDR3 reads CASSSTGTLNTEAFF. CDR3 DNA sequence: TGTGCCAGCAGCTCCACCGGGACTTTGAACACTGAAGCTTTCTTT.

This chain connects TRBV19 to TRBJ2-7; 7 nucleotides align to TRBD1. CDR1 and CDR2 (germline): LNHDA, SQIVND (reference sequence). V shed 10 bases and J 1 base; nucleotides not matched to a gene: 7. The CDR3 sequence is 13 residues long. The DNA of the CDR3 is TGTGCCACGGCAGAGACAGGGTCCTACGAGCAGTACTTC. This codes for CATAETGSYEQYF. The full variable domain, in which reference TRBV19 and TRBJ2-7 provide the parts outside the CDR3, is DGGITQSPKYLFRKEGQNVTLSCEQNLNHDAMYWYRQDPGQGLRLIYYSQIVNDFQKGDIAEGYSVSREKKESFPLTVTSAQKNPTAFYLCATAETGSYEQYFGPGTRLTVT.

The V and J genes are TRBV29-1 and TRBJ2-2; D may be TRBD1 (6 bases). Germline lookup yields CDR1 SQVTM and CDR2 ANQGSEA. V was shortened by 3 bases and J by 3 bases, with 11 bases between the two germline ends. The length of the CDR3 is 14 residues. Here the CDR3 reads CSVDRGDDTGELFF. Written as DNA, the CDR3 is TGCAGCGTTGACAGGGGCGATGACACCGGGGAGCTGTTTTTT.

The chain carries TRBV6-6 and TRBJ2-1; a weak D match, TRBD2 (5 bases). The germline gives CDR1 MNHNY, CDR2 SVGAGI (reference sequence). The CDR3 contains 15 residues. V was cut by 2 bases and J by 6 bases, with 14 bases left in between. The DNA of the CDR3 is TGTGCCAGCAGTTACGGCCCCCGAGGGTCCAATGAGCAGTTCTTC. Translated, it gives CASSYGPRGSNEQFF.

The chain carries TRBV7-2 and TRBJ2-2; no firm D call. From germline, CDR1 is SGHTA and CDR2 FQGNSA. The CDR3 is made up of 14 amino acids. V was shortened by 2 bases and J by 6 bases, with 10 bases between the two germline ends. The CDR3 is CASSLIGVAGELFF. CDR3 coding DNA: TGTGCCAGCAGCTTAATTGGGGTGGCCGGGGAGCTGTTTTTT.

The V gene is TRBV4-1, the J gene TRBJ1-1; 9 bases agree with TRBD1. Trimming at V came to 4 bases and at J to 5 bases, leaving 8 bases not matched to a gene. CDR3 length equals 15 residues. Germline assignment: CDR1 MGHRA and CDR2 YSYEKL. In nucleotides, the CDR3 is TGCGCCAGCAGCCTCCAGGACAGGGGAGAGACTGAAGCTTTCTTT. Translated, it gives CASSLQDRGETEAFF.

Worth noting for this clone: This same CDR3 is encoded by further DNA sequences in the sample. The gene calls are TRBV4-3 and TRBJ2-1; the match to TRBD2 covers 10 bases. V was pared by 1 base and J by 6 bases, with 6 bases of the junction left unmatched. CDR1 LGHNA and CDR2 YSLEER come from the germline V gene. The CDR3 has 16 amino acids. DNA for the CDR3: TGCGCCAGCAGCCAAGGGCTAGCGGGAGCTTTCAATGAGCAGTTCTTC. Protein sequence: CASSQGLAGAFNEQFF.

J is TRBJ2-5 and V is TRBV5-6; 11 bases line up with TRBD2. This CDR3 has 16 residues. In germline, CDR1 is SGHDT, CDR2 YYEEEE. The J segment lost 2 bases and the V segment lost 2 bases, leaving 5 bases of the junction unmatched. The CDR3 reads CASSFRTSGPQETQYF. Here the CDR3 DNA reads TGTGCCAGCAGCTTCCGGACTAGCGGGCCACAAGAGACCCAGTACTTC.

This clone appeared a single time. The chain joins TRBV28 to TRBJ2-2; 8 bases are shared with TRBD1. CDR3 length: 14 residues. Germline CDR1 and CDR2: MDHEN and SYDVKM. V lost 10 bases to trimming and J lost 1 base; unmatched junction nucleotides: 5. DNA of the CDR3: TGTGCCACCTCCGGGACAGGGAACACCGGGGAGCTGTTTTTT. This encodes CATSGTGNTGELFF.

The rearrangement links TRBV29-1 to TRBJ2-5; D is unclear. The ends were cut back, 4 bases at V and 11 bases at J, with 23 bases in the middle. In germline, CDR1 is SQVTM, CDR2 ANQGSEA. CDR3 length equals 14 residues. CDR3 nucleotides: TGCAGCGTTGGGCGTGGTGCGGACCCCGGTGAGCAGTACTTC. Its protein is CSVGRGADPGEQYF.

This clone appeared a single time. The chain has TRBV30 and TRBJ2-1; no reliable D call. Germline V gene sequence: CDR1 GTSNPN, CDR2 SVGIG (reference sequence). Trimming removed 5 bases at V and 0 bases at J, with 5 bases between. This CDR3 has 12 amino acids. The CDR3 DNA reads as TGTGCCTGGGGTAGCTCCTACAATGAGCAGTTCTTC. Its protein product is CAWGSSYNEQFF.

The chain employs TRBV10-3 and TRBJ2-1, with D unclear. This CDR3 is 12 amino acids long. CDR1 and CDR2 (germline): ENHRY, SYGVKD. V was pared by 5 bases and J by 9 bases, with 11 bases between. CDR3 sequence (DNA): TGTGCCATCAGTTTACAACTGGGTGAGCAGTTCTTC. It encodes CAISLQLGEQFF.

The chain joins TRBV15 to TRBJ1-5; tentatively, D is TRBD1 (5 bases). V was shortened by 0 bases and J by 6 bases, with 6 bases between the two germline ends. The CDR3 runs 13 residues. Germline CDR1 is LNHNV and CDR2 is YYDKDF (reference sequence). The CDR3 loop is CATSRDQGQPQHF. In nucleotides, the CDR3 is TGTGCCACCAGCAGAGATCAGGGTCAGCCCCAGCATTTT. Full variable domain (outside the CDR3, taken from reference TRBV15 and TRBJ1-5): DAMVIQNPRYQVTQFGKPVTLSCSQTLNHNVMYWYQQKSSQAPKLLFHYYDKDFNNEADTPDNFQSRRPNTSFCFLDIRSPGLGDTAMYLCATSRDQGQPQHFGDGTRLSIL.

J is TRBJ2-7 and V is TRBV29-1; TRBD2 matches 7 bases. J was trimmed by 7 bases and V by 7 bases; bases with no gene match: 16. The CDR3 has 14 residues. Per germline, CDR1 SQVTM and CDR2 ANQGSEA. In DNA form, the CDR3 reads TGCAGCGCCCTAGGAGCGGGAACCTTGGGGGAGCAGTACTTC. This encodes CSALGAGTLGEQYF.

The rearrangement joins TRBV4-1 to TRBJ2-5, with D perhaps TRBD2 (5 bases). This CDR3 region has 14 residues. Germline V gene data show CDR1 as MGHRA and CDR2 as YSYEKL. Trimming pared 4 bases from V and 5 bases from J, leaving 14 bases between. CDR3 sequence (DNA): TGCGCCAGCAGCCCCCGCAGAGCGGCGGAGACCCAGTACTTC. Translated: CASSPRRAAETQYF.